These 7 T cell receptor beta chains originate from one sample sequenced in a study of cytomegalovirus exposure and HLA in healthy donors. The PCR had 60 Vbeta and 13 Jbeta primers. Repertoires were generated with immunoSEQ multiplex PCR, while TCRdb's copy carries only in-frame clones and drops some. The sample contains roughly 150,000 clones, about 75% of which appear only once. Sequencing used PBMCs. The receptors originated from a woman aged 25 to 39 in good health and CMV-seronegative.

This sequence joins TRBV28 and TRBJ1-5; D remains ambiguous. The CDR3 runs 14 residues. The V end lost 3 bases, the J end lost 5 bases, and 11 bases lay between the germline ends. The V gene's germline CDR1 is MDHEN and CDR2 SYDVKM. DNA for the CDR3: TGTGCCAGCAGTTTGACTTCCGGGTATCAGCCCCAGCATTTT. Translated, it gives CASSLTSGYQPQHF.

The chain has TRBV6-5 and TRBJ1-1; D remains ambiguous. V was trimmed by 5 bases and J by 1 base, leaving 11 bases between them. Germline-derived CDR1 and CDR2 are MNHEY and SVGAGI. This CDR3 contains 14 residues. CDR3 nucleotide sequence: TGTGCCAGCAGTAACAATCCAGGGAACACTGAAGCTTTCTTT. This translates into CASSNNPGNTEAFF.

V and J are TRBV5-1 and TRBJ1-6; 7 bases agree with TRBD1. CDR3 length: 16 amino acids. Germline V CDR1 and CDR2: SGHRS, YFSETQ. V gave up 0 bases and J gave up 9 bases; unmatched junction bases: 9. CDR3 nucleotide sequence: TGCGCCAGCAGCTTGGCCGGCAGGGGGTCGCGTTCACCCCTCCACTTT. This translates into CASSLAGRGSRSPLHF.

The genes are TRBV6-1 and TRBJ2-3, with 8 bases aligning to TRBD2. The CDR3 extends over 16 amino acids. Germline-derived CDR1 and CDR2 are MNHNS and SASEGT. After removal of 1 base from V and 2 bases from J, the junction contained 5 bases not matched to a gene. DNA of the CDR3: TGTGCCAGCAGTGAAGGGGTAGCGGGGTTCACAGATACGCAGTATTTT. Its translation is CASSEGVAGFTDTQYF.

In this sample, this clone turned up a few times. The germline gene is not matched at one end of the junction; a read error may be the cause. The rearrangement uses TRBV7-4 and TRBJ2-7, with TRBD2 as a possible D gene (6 bases). CDR3 length: 12 amino acids. CDR1 is SGHVT and CDR2 is SQSDAQ in the germline V gene. This CDR3 reads CASSLGGRWGRF. In DNA form, the CDR3 reads TGTGCCAGCAGCTTAGGAGGGAGGTGGGGAAGGTTC.

This clone was seen only a few times. This chain links TRBV20-1 with TRBJ1-1; D remains ambiguous. Germline V gives CDR1 DFQATT, CDR2 SNEGSKA (reference sequence). V was pared by 5 bases and J by 11 bases, with 15 bases between. CDR3 size: 11 residues. The CDR3 nucleotides read TGCAGTGCTCCGATAGTTTCGTTGGCTTTCTTT. It translates to CSAPIVSLAFF.

This clone was counted a few times. The chain employs TRBV19 and TRBJ1-2; 10 positions match TRBD1. The V segment lost 5 bases and the J segment 3 bases; nucleotides outside the gene matches: 9. This CDR3 is 16 amino acids long. The germline V gene encodes CDR1 LNHDA and CDR2 SQIVND (reference sequence). CDR3 sequence: CASSPPGTGVYYGYTF. CDR3 in DNA: TGTGCCAGTAGTCCCCCCGGGACAGGGGTATACTATGGCTACACCTTC. The variable domain in full, completed from reference TRBV19 and TRBJ1-2, reads DGGITQSPKYLFRKEGQNVTLSCEQNLNHDAMYWYRQDPGQGLRLIYYSQIVNDFQKGDIAEGYSVSREKKESFPLTVTSAQKNPTAFYLCASSPPGTGVYYGYTFGSGTRLTVV.